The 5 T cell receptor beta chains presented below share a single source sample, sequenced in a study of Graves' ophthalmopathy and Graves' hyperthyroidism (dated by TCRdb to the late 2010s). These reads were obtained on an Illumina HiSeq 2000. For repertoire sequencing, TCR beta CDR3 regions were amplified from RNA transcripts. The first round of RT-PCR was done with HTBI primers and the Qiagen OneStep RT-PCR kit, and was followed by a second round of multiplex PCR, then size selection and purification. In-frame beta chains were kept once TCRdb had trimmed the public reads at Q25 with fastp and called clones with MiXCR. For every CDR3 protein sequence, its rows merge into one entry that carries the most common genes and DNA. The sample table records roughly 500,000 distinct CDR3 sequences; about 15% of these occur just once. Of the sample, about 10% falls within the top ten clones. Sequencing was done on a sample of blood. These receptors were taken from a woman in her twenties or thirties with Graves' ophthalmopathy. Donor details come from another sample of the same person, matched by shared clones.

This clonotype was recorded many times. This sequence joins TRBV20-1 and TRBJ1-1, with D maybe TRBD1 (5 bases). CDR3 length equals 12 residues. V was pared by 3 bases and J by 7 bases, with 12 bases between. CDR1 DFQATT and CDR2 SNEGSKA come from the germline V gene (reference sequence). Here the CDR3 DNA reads TGCAGTGCTAGGGGGGGGATGGGTGAAGCTTTCTTT. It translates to CSARGGMGEAFF.

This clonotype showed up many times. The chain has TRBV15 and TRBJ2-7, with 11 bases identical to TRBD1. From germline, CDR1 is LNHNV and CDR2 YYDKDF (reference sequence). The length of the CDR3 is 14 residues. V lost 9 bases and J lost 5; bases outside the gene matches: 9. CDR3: CATGEWTGGHEQYF. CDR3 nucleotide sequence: TGTGCCACGGGGGAGTGGACAGGGGGCCACGAGCAGTACTTC. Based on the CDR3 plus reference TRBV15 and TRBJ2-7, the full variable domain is DAMVIQNPRYQVTQFGKPVTLSCSQTLNHNVMYWYQQKSSQAPKLLFHYYDKDFNNEADTPDNFQSRRPNTSFCFLDIRSPGLGDTAMYLCATGEWTGGHEQYFGPGTRLTVT.

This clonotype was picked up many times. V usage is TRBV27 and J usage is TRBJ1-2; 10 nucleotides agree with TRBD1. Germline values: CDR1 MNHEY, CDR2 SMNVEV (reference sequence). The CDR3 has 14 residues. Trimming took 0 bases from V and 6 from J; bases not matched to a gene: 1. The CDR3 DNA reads TGTGCCAGCAGTTTATCGGGGACAGGGGATGGCTACACCTTC. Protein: CASSLSGTGDGYTF.

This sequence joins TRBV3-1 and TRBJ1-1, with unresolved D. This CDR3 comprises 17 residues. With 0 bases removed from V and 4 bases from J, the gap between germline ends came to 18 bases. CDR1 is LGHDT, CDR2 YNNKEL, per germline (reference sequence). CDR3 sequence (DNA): TGTGCCAGCAGCCAAGACGGGATCCTGGGTGGCGCCACTGAAGCTTTCTTT. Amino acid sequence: CASSQDGILGGATEAFF.

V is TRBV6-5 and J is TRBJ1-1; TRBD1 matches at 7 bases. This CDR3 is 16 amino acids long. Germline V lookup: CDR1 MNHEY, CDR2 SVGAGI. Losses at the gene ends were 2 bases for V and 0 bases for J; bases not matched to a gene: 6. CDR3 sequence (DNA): TGTGCCAGCAGTTACGGCCCAGGGGGAATGAACACTGAAGCTTTCTTT. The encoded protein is CASSYGPGGMNTEAFF.